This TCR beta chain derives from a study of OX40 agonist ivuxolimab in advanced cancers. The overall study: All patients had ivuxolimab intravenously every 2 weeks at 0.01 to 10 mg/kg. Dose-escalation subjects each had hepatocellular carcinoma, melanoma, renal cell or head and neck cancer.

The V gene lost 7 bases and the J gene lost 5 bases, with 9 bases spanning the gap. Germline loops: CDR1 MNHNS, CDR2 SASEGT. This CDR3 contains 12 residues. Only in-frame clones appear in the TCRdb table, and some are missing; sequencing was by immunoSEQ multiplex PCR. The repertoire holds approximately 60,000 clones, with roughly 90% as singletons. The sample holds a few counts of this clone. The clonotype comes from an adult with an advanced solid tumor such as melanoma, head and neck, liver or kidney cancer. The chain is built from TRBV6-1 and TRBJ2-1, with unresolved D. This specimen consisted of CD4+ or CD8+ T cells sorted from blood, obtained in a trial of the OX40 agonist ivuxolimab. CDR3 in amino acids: CASKQRDNEQFF. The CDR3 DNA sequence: TGTGCCAGCAAGCAGAGAGACAATGAGCAGTTCTTC.